This TCR beta chain was captured in a study of blood T cells in healthy people across ages (dated by TCRdb to 2013 to 2016). General notes on the study: In model experiments, roughly one uniquely barcoded TCR beta cDNA molecule per two T cells was captured by template switching. The study analyzed two additional independent replicas of 1 million unique cDNA reads from the same blood draw for two donors, one aged 18 to 30 and one aged 80 or older. The donors were split into four age groups: young (average around 15 years), middle-aged (about 40), aged (roughly 68) and long-lived (approximately 89). To avoid experimental bias, donors of different ages were spread randomly across the sequencing lanes. Using deep sequencing normalized with unique cDNA molecular identifiers, the study measured how TCR beta repertoire diversity changes with age. Points the paper makes about the study in general: The percentage of naive T cells measured by flow cytometry correlated strongly with observed TCR beta diversity. Observed TCR beta diversity per million T cells fell roughly linearly with age, and a significant reduction was already apparent by age roughly 41. Donor CMV infection status was unknown, potentially confounding age-related changes in expanded clonotypes. Compared with the aged group, the long-lived group had more naive CD4+ T cells, fewer expanded clones and increased TCR diversity, suggesting age selection. Total diversity estimates from one million sequenced T cells were considered lower bounds and underestimates. Conclusive comparison of naive and antigen-experienced compartments was prevented by the profiling of bulk unsorted PBMCs.

The approximately 39 donors, aged roughly 6 to 90 years, were systemically healthy Caucasian individuals from Russia. Approximately 9 milliliters of peripheral blood were collected from each donor into EDTA-treated Vacutainer tubes. Ficoll-Paque density-gradient centrifugation was used to isolate PBMCs, with at least 6.5 million per sample. Trizol reagent was used to extract total RNA from the PBMCs, yielding at least 6 micrograms per sample. The percentages of naive CD45RAhigh/CD27high T cells were determined by flow cytometry on a PBMC aliquot from every donor. Libraries came from 5' RACE. The data were produced on an Illumina HiSeq 2500. The second PCR ran for roughly 6 to 11 cycles and used a J-beta primer mix along with a sample-barcoded 5' primer. Each TCR beta cDNA molecule received a unique molecular identifier from a template-switch 5' adaptor carrying 12 random nucleotides. At least 3 million CDR3-containing paired-end reads were obtained from each sample. First-strand cDNA synthesis was performed from all RNA using the Mint cDNA synthesis kit, with priming by a TRBC-specific oligonucleotide. Following uracil-DNA glycosylase treatment, all cDNA underwent a first 18-cycle PCR with the universal primers M1SS and BC2_uni_R. Under the source paper's analysis protocol: Normalization of each sample was performed by random selection of 1 million high-quality reads, each carrying a distinct molecular identifier. Instead of being binned into consensus sequences, reads that shared molecular identifiers were thrown out. MiTCR, with a Q25 quality threshold and the strictest error-elimination algorithm, was used for CDR3 identification, clonotype clustering and error correction. A nonparametric unseen species model with Euler transformation was used to estimate lower-bound total TCR beta diversity. TCRdb reprocessing: public reads trimmed at Q25 with fastp, clones called with MiXCR, in-frame beta chains kept. Rows are unified per CDR3 protein, each entry keeping the most common DNA and genes. The V and J calls reflect TCRdb's pipeline rather than the authors' work. In all, the sample holds about a million distinct CDR3 sequences, and roughly two fifths of those were seen once. The ten largest clones take up 10% to 15% of the sample.

This clonotype came up a few times. The antigen this receptor binds is unknown. Per-base qualities were not stored, and no clone one base away is much larger. The sequencing input was blood. The source is a man between 18 and 29 years old in good health.

The CDR3 reads CASSSTSGGAKETQYF. Read as DNA, the sequence is TGTGCCAGCAGTAGTACTAGCGGGGGGGCAAAGGAGACCCAGTACTTC. The chain was built from TRBV2 and TRBJ2-5, and TRBD2 matches 13 of the central bases. V has 5 bases trimmed and J has 5 bases trimmed; junction bases matching no gene number 8. Reading from cysteine to phenylalanine, the CDR3 counts 16 amino acids. The entry retains the CDR3 DNA only, 48 bases that are in frame from base 1. Taken from the germline V gene, the CDR1 and CDR2 loops are SNHLY and FYNNEI. Supplemented by the reference TRBV2 and TRBJ2-5 proteins around the CDR3, the complete variable domain is EPEVTQTPSHQVTQMGQEVILRCVPISNHLYFYWYRQILGQKVEFLVSFYNNEISEKSEIFDDQFSVERPDGSNFTLKIRSTKLEDSAMYFCASSSTSGGAKETQYFGPGTRLLVL.